This entry lists 21 T cell receptor beta chains sequenced from one sample in a study of blood T cell repertoires in COVID-19. The data were produced by immunoSEQ multiplex PCR, yet TCRdb's version contains in-frame clones alone and is incomplete. This table holds 80,000 to 95,000 clones, around 84% found once. The sample was peripheral blood. The receptor set was obtained from a man at least 80 years old with acute or convalescent COVID-19.

The chain joins TRBV18 to TRBJ2-1, with 8 bases that match TRBD2. Unmatched junction bases numbered 6, after V lost 8 bases and J lost 0 bases. CDR1 is KGHSH and CDR2 is LQKENI in the germline V gene. This CDR3 is built from 15 residues. CDR3 in amino acids: CASQGLARSYNEQFF. CDR3 bases: TGTGCCAGCCAAGGACTAGCCCGCTCCTACAATGAGCAGTTCTTC.

The chain joins TRBV5-5 to TRBJ1-1, with 7 nucleotides matching TRBD1. V lost 4 bases, J lost 4 bases, and 13 bases stayed unmatched. Germline V gene sequence: CDR1 SGHKS, CDR2 YYEKEE (reference sequence). This CDR3 spans 16 amino acids. As DNA, the CDR3 is TGTGCCAGCAGCGAGGGTGACAGGGAACTAGGCACTGAAGCTTTCTTT. Its protein product is CASSEGDRELGTEAFF.

V and J are TRBV27 and TRBJ2-7; a possible D gene is TRBD1 (6 bases). The CDR3 has 14 amino acids. CDR1 and CDR2 from the germline V gene are MNHEY and SMNVEV (reference sequence). Trimming stripped 5 bases from V and 7 bases from J, with 18 bases between. In DNA form, the CDR3 reads TGTGCCAGCAGTCGTACAGGGTCCCTTCGTGAGCAGTACTTC. It encodes CASSRTGSLREQYF.

V is TRBV28 and J is TRBJ2-1; 8 nucleotides align to TRBD1. CDR1 is MDHEN, CDR2 SYDVKM, per germline. Unmatched junction bases numbered 10, after V lost 4 bases and J lost 8 bases. This CDR3 has 15 amino acids. The CDR3 protein is CASSSGGTGWDEQFF. The CDR3 bases are TGTGCCAGCAGTTCAGGAGGGACAGGTTGGGATGAGCAGTTCTTC.

The V call is TRBV19, the J call TRBJ1-3; weak D call: TRBD1 (6 bases). The CDR3 runs 13 residues. Germline CDR1 reads LNHDA; CDR2 reads SQIVND (reference sequence). Deletions cut 4 bases from V and 4 bases from J, with 8 bases between. For the CDR3, the DNA is TGTGCCAGTAGTACCGACAGGGGAAACACCATATATTTT. Encoded protein: CASSTDRGNTIYF.

This clone was observed a few times. V gene TRBV24-1 combines with J gene TRBJ2-1; TRBD2 matches at 7 bases. V shed 3 bases, J shed 1 base, and the junction held 11 bases outside the gene matches. This CDR3 has 18 amino acids. CDR1 is KGHDR, CDR2 SFDVKD, per germline. CDR3 nucleotide sequence: TGTGCCACCAGTGATACCGGCGGCGGGAGACGGTCCTACAATGAGCAGTTCTTC. Translated, it gives CATSDTGGGRRSYNEQFF.

The genes are TRBV3-1 (or the pseudogene TRBV3-2) and TRBJ2-1, with 9 bases fitting TRBD2. This CDR3 region has 17 residues. From germline, CDR1 is LGHDT and CDR2 YNNKEL (reference sequence). V lost 3 bases to trimming and J lost 6 bases; unmatched junction nucleotides: 12. For the CDR3, the DNA is TGTGCCAGCAGCCACTCCCCTGGAGCGGGAGGAGGCAATGAGCAGTTCTTC. Its translation: CASSHSPGAGGGNEQFF.

This chain links TRBV24-1 with TRBJ1-2; possible D gene TRBD1, 6 bases. CDR3 length equals 18 residues. From germline, CDR1 is KGHDR and CDR2 SFDVKD. V lost 3 bases, J lost 0 bases, and 19 bases lay in between. Here the CDR3 DNA reads TGTGCCACCAGTGATGGCGTCACCCAGGGGACCGCTAACTATGGCTACACCTTC. It yields the protein CATSDGVTQGTANYGYTF.

V usage is TRBV27 and J usage is TRBJ2-7; D gene unclear. The CDR3 consists of 16 residues. The V end lost 3 bases, the J end lost 2 bases, and 17 bases lay between the germline ends. CDR1 is MNHEY and CDR2 is SMNVEV in the germline V gene (reference sequence). The CDR3 sequence: CASSLGSLRTTYEQYF. As DNA, the CDR3 is TGTGCCAGCAGTTTGGGCAGCCTCCGCACCACCTACGAGCAGTACTTC.

The CDR3 spells CASSLIPRGYRGRETQYF. DNA of the CDR3: TGTGCCAGCAGTTTAATCCCCCGGGGATACCGAGGGAGGGAGACCCAGTACTTC. This sequence joins TRBV28 and TRBJ2-5; weak D call: TRBD2 (6 bases). Germline-derived CDR1 and CDR2 are MDHEN and SYDVKM. The CDR3 extends over 18 amino acids. Trimming pared 2 bases from V and 5 bases from J, leaving 24 bases between.

The chain uses TRBV4-1 and TRBJ1-4; no reliable D call. The CDR3 extends over 13 amino acids. CDR1 is MGHRA and CDR2 is YSYEKL in the germline V gene. Trimming took 4 bases from V and 4 from J, leaving 7 bases between them. The DNA for the CDR3 is TGCGCCAGCAGCCTGACGGGTAATGAAAAACTGTTTTTT. It specifies CASSLTGNEKLFF.

This chain joins TRBV19 and TRBJ2-3, with TRBD2 matching over 9 bases. J was trimmed by 0 bases and V by 5 bases; bases with no gene match: 6. Germline V CDR1 and CDR2: LNHDA, SQIVND (reference sequence). CDR3 length: 16 amino acids. The CDR3 sequence: CASSSRLAESTDTQYF. As DNA, the CDR3 is TGTGCCAGTAGTTCCCGACTAGCGGAGAGCACAGATACGCAGTATTTT.

The chain combines TRBV30 with TRBJ1-3, with D possibly TRBD1 on 6 matching bases. CDR1 is GTSNPN, CDR2 SVGIG, per germline (reference sequence). The V end lost 4 bases, the J end lost 4 bases, and 14 bases lay between the germline ends. The CDR3 has 14 amino acids. The CDR3: CAWTQGSGGNTIYF. As DNA, the CDR3 is TGTGCCTGGACTCAGGGGTCCGGGGGAAACACCATATATTTT.

V is TRBV5-1 and J is TRBJ2-7, with D perhaps matching TRBD2 (6 bases). The germline gives CDR1 SGHRS, CDR2 YFSETQ. V gave up 0 bases and J gave up 5 bases, with 12 bases separating them. The CDR3 covers 14 residues. The CDR3 DNA is TGCGCCAGCAGCTTGGACGGGAGTAGCAACGAGCAGTACTTC. Protein sequence: CASSLDGSSNEQYF.

This clone was seen just once. The chain combines TRBV6-5 with TRBJ1-1, with a possible D match to TRBD1 (6 bases). Trimming removed 6 bases at V and 6 bases at J, with 8 bases between. Germline CDR1 reads MNHEY; CDR2 reads SVGAGI. This CDR3 is built from 11 residues. The CDR3 nucleotides are TGTGCCAGCAGCAGACAGGCTGAAGCTTTCTTT. Its protein product is CASSRQAEAFF.

The V and J genes are TRBV6-2 or TRBV6-3 and TRBJ2-1; no clear D gene. The germline V and J ends were trimmed by 1 base and 0 bases, with 16 bases remaining between them. The CDR3 is 18 amino acids. Germline V lookup: CDR1 MNHEY, CDR2 SVGEGT. The CDR3 region has the DNA TGTGCCAGCAGTTACTACGAGGCGTCTAGGCTCTCCTACAATGAGCAGTTCTTC. Translating it yields CASSYYEASRLSYNEQFF.

The V and J genes are TRBV7-6 and TRBJ1-3; TRBD1 matches 9 bases. This CDR3 is built from 17 residues. The germline CDR1 and CDR2 sequences are SGHVS and FNYEAQ. V trimming: 2 bases; J trimming: 4 bases; junction bases outside the gene matches: 9. The CDR3 loop reads CASSLSRQGVDGNTIYF. The CDR3 region has the DNA TGTGCCAGCAGCTTAAGCAGACAGGGGGTCGACGGAAACACCATATATTTT.

The chain uses TRBV4-1 and TRBJ2-3; 7 bases line up with TRBD2. CDR1 is MGHRA and CDR2 is YSYEKL in the germline V gene. CDR3 length: 16 amino acids. The junction had 9 bases not matched to a gene; V was cut back by 0 bases and J by 6 bases. CDR3 in amino acids: CASSQDFSGGRDTQYF. In DNA, the CDR3 is TGCGCCAGCAGCCAAGATTTTTCGGGAGGTAGGGATACGCAGTATTTT.

The chain combines TRBV2 with TRBJ2-5; D may be TRBD2 (5 bases). The CDR3 consists of 12 residues. With 2 bases removed from V and 5 bases from J, the gap between germline ends came to 6 bases. Germline values: CDR1 SNHLY, CDR2 FYNNEI. The CDR3 DNA sequence: TGTGCCAGCAGTGAAAAGCGGGAGACCCAGTACTTC. Protein: CASSEKRETQYF.

This clone was seen a few times. CDR3 in DNA: TGTGCCAGCAGCTCGCGACAGGGCTATGGCTACACCTTC. Translated: CASSSRQGYGYTF. The chain joins TRBV7-2 to TRBJ1-2; the match to TRBD1 covers 7 bases. The V gene end was trimmed by 4 bases and the J gene end by 4 bases; junction bases not matched to a gene: 3. The length of the CDR3 is 13 residues. Germline V gene lookup returns CDR1 SGHTA and CDR2 FQGNSA.

The rearrangement uses TRBV24-1 and TRBJ2-6; D possibly corresponds to TRBD1 (6 bases). Trimming left V 7 bases short and J 0 bases short, with 18 bases between. CDR1 is KGHDR and CDR2 is SFDVKD in the germline V gene. This CDR3 spans 18 amino acids. The CDR3 DNA reads as TGTGCCACCAGCCACCTAGACAGGATAAACTCTGGGGCCAACGTCCTGACTTTC. This translates into CATSHLDRINSGANVLTF.